These 26 T cell receptor beta chains were all obtained from the same sample, sequenced in a study of shared clonotypes between healthy human individuals (dated by TCRdb to 2020 to 2021). The library came from the immunoSEQ multiplex PCR assay. Here the immuneACCESS table is served through TCRdb, limited to in-frame sequences with V and J called. Missing clones are a known gap in these copies; in checked studies unresolved V genes cover under half, and the rest lacks a known reason. This sample lists 1.4 million to 1.5 million clones; 95% to 97% were detected once. The top ten clonotypes cover over 1% of the sample. The sequenced sample was naive CD4+ T cells sorted from blood. Reading the label with the study, this specimen's cell subset or site is: CD45RA+ positively selected. The receptors were sampled from a man younger than 45 in good health.

This clone came up once. The chain recombines TRBV5-1 with TRBJ2-1; TRBD2 aligns across 10 bases. V was clipped by 4 bases and J by 4 bases; unmatched bases: 5. The CDR3 consists of 15 residues. Germline V gene sequence: CDR1 SGHRS, CDR2 YFSETQ. The CDR3 here is CASSITSGVYNEQFF. In DNA form, the CDR3 reads TGCGCCAGCAGCATTACTAGCGGGGTTTACAATGAGCAGTTCTTC.

The CDR3 coding sequence is TGCAGCGTACCCCCGGGGGGAACTAGCACAGATACGCAGTATTTT. Translated: CSVPPGGTSTDTQYF. The chain links TRBV29-1 to TRBJ2-3, with 7 positions matching TRBD2. Trimming cost V 6 bases and J 0 bases; bases outside gene matches: 9. The CDR3 sequence is 15 residues long. The germline V gene encodes CDR1 SQVTM and CDR2 ANQGSEA.

This sequence joins TRBV15 and TRBJ2-3; TRBD2 agrees at 11 bases. Per the germline V gene, CDR1 is LNHNV and CDR2 is YYDKDF (reference sequence). Trimming cost V 1 base and J 1 base; bases outside gene matches: 7. This CDR3 comprises 18 residues. CDR3 sequence (DNA): TGTGCCACCAGCAGAGCACTAGCGGGAGAGGCGGGCACAGATACGCAGTATTTT. Its protein product is CATSRALAGEAGTDTQYF.

V is TRBV27 and J is TRBJ2-1; TRBD1 might be the D (6 bases). Germline V gene lookup returns CDR1 MNHEY and CDR2 SMNVEV (reference sequence). V was pared by 2 bases and J by 4 bases, with 18 bases between. The CDR3 runs to 17 residues. In nucleotides, the CDR3 is TGTGCCAGCAGTTTAAGGATTCTCGGGACAAAGTACAATGAGCAGTTCTTC. Its translation: CASSLRILGTKYNEQFF.

V usage is TRBV5-4 and J usage is TRBJ2-7, with TRBD1 matching over 8 bases. V trimming: 4 bases; J trimming: 3 bases; junction bases outside the gene matches: 15. This CDR3 is built from 17 residues. Germline CDR1 is SGHNT and CDR2 is YYREEE (reference sequence). CDR3 DNA sequence: TGTGCCAGCAGCCGGAGAACAGGGGGACCAATGCACTACGAGCAGTACTTC. Translation gives CASSRRTGGPMHYEQYF.

V usage is TRBV5-1 and J usage is TRBJ2-7; 14 bases map to TRBD2. Germline-derived CDR1 and CDR2 are SGHRS and YFSETQ. The CDR3 contains 16 residues. The V segment lost 4 bases and the J segment 5 bases; nucleotides outside the gene matches: 8. CDR3 sequence (DNA): TGCGCCAGCAGCACCGGACTAGCGGGAGGTCTCCACGAGCAGTACTTC. Encoded protein: CASSTGLAGGLHEQYF. The full variable domain, completed using reference TRBV5-1 and TRBJ2-7, is KAGVTQTPRYLIKTRGQQVTLSCSPISGHRSVSWYQQTPGQGLQFLFEYFSETQRNKGNFPGRFSGRQFSNSRSEMNVSTLELGDSALYLCASSTGLAGGLHEQYFGPGTRLTVT.

V is TRBV7-9 and J is TRBJ1-4; D is undetermined. There are 17 residues in the CDR3. Trimming left V 5 bases short and J 5 bases short, with 21 bases between. Germline CDR1 is SEHNR and CDR2 is FQNEAQ (reference sequence). This CDR3 is CASSLGPGLAGNEKLFF. CDR3 nucleotide sequence: TGTGCCAGCAGCCTAGGTCCCGGACTTGCGGGGAATGAAAAACTGTTTTTT.

This rearrangement joins TRBV15 to TRBJ2-5; the D gene is possibly TRBD2 (7 bases). Germline-derived CDR1 and CDR2 are LNHNV and YYDKDF (reference sequence). V shed 1 base and J shed 5 bases, with 14 bases lying between them. The CDR3 consists of 15 residues. This CDR3 is CATSRGRGGSETQYF. The DNA of the CDR3 is TGTGCCACCAGCAGAGGGAGGGGGGGCTCGGAGACCCAGTACTTC.

V is TRBV7-2 and J is TRBJ2-5, with 13 nucleotides matching TRBD2. The V gene's germline CDR1 is SGHTA and CDR2 FQGNSA. The CDR3 extends over 15 amino acids. V shed 5 bases, J shed 5 bases, and the junction held 5 bases outside the gene matches. The CDR3 is CASSPTSGRAETQYF. The CDR3 region has the DNA TGTGCCAGCAGCCCTACTAGCGGGAGGGCGGAGACCCAGTACTTC. Filled out from reference TRBV7-2 and TRBJ2-5, the complete variable domain reads GAGVSQSPSNKVTEKGKDVELRCDPISGHTALYWYRQSLGQGLEFLIYFQGNSAPDKSGLPSDRFSAERTGGSVSTLTIQRTQQEDSAVYLCASSPTSGRAETQYFGPGTRLLVL.

The rearrangement uses TRBV7-8 and TRBJ2-6; D possibly corresponds to TRBD1 (5 bases). Trimming left V 2 bases short and J 3 bases short, with 11 bases between. Looked up from germline, CDR1 is SGHVS and CDR2 is FQNEAQ. The CDR3 runs 16 residues. CDR3 sequence (DNA): TGTGCCAGCAGCTTACTCCCCAGGGATGGGGCCAACGTCCTGACTTTC. Translated, it gives CASSLLPRDGANVLTF.

The V and J genes are TRBV5-1 and TRBJ2-3, with TRBD2 matching over 10 bases. The junction had 6 bases not matched to a gene; V was cut back by 0 bases and J by 5 bases. Germline V gene data show CDR1 as SGHRS and CDR2 as YFSETQ. This CDR3 contains 16 residues. Here the CDR3 DNA reads TGCGCCAGCAGCTTGGGAGCTAGCGGGGGATTAGATACGCAGTATTTT. This gives the protein CASSLGASGGLDTQYF.

Written as DNA, the CDR3 is TGTGCCAGCAGTTTCGGGACTAGCGGGACCGGGGAGCTGTTTTTT. Protein: CASSFGTSGTGELFF. The genes are TRBV7-9 and TRBJ2-2; 12 bases align to TRBD2. The CDR3 length is 15 residues. The germline V gene has CDR1 SEHNR and CDR2 FQNEAQ (reference sequence). J lost 5 bases, V lost 6 bases, and 4 bases had no gene match.

J is TRBJ1-1 and V is TRBV5-4, with D possibly TRBD1 on 6 matching bases. The CDR3 is made up of 14 amino acids. Trimming removed 0 bases from V and 5 bases from J, with 11 bases in between. In germline, CDR1 is SGHNT, CDR2 YYREEE (reference sequence). Here the CDR3 reads CASSLVAGETEAFF. The CDR3 region has the DNA TGTGCCAGCAGCTTGGTGGCAGGGGAGACTGAAGCTTTCTTT.

The chain uses TRBV14 and TRBJ2-7, with 7 positions matching TRBD2. In germline, CDR1 is SGHDN, CDR2 FVKESK. J gave up 5 bases and V 3 bases, and 1 base lay outside the gene matches. The CDR3 covers 12 residues. CDR3 loop: CASSHGGNEQYF. The CDR3 nucleotides read TGTGCCAGCAGCCACGGGGGGAACGAGCAGTACTTC.

This chain joins TRBV7-9 and TRBJ2-1; 9 positions agree with TRBD2. The CDR3 has 14 residues. Looked up from germline, CDR1 is SEHNR and CDR2 is FQNEAQ (reference sequence). V gave up 2 bases and J gave up 8 bases; unmatched junction bases: 4. The CDR3 spells CASSLILAGYEQFF. CDR3 sequence (DNA): TGTGCCAGCAGCTTAATACTAGCGGGCTATGAGCAGTTCTTC.

This clone was seen a single time. The chain employs TRBV9 and TRBJ2-5; 10 bases line up with TRBD1. The CDR3 is 13 residues long. Germline lookup yields CDR1 SGDLS and CDR2 YYNGEE. Trimming took 5 bases from V and 5 from J; bases not matched to a gene: 3. As DNA, the CDR3 is TGTGCCAGCAGTCGACAGGGGGCCGAGACCCAGTACTTC. This translates into CASSRQGAETQYF.

The chain has TRBV7-2 and TRBJ2-7, with D possibly being TRBD1 (5 bases). V gave up 2 bases and J gave up 5 bases, with 13 bases separating them. Germline values: CDR1 SGHTA, CDR2 FQGNSA. CDR3 length: 14 residues. The CDR3: CASSLRGPEHEQYF. DNA of the CDR3: TGTGCCAGCAGCTTAAGGGGCCCTGAGCACGAGCAGTACTTC.

With respect to this clone: At one boundary the junction diverges from the germline segment, which might be a read error. The chain links TRBV7-9 to TRBJ2-5; 7 bases fit TRBD1. This CDR3 comprises 14 residues. Germline V CDR1 and CDR2: SEHNR, FQNEAQ (reference sequence). Here the CDR3 DNA reads TGTGCCGGCAGCTCCCGGACAGGACAAGAGACCCAGTACTTC. Residues: CAGSSRTGQETQYF.

A single count supports this clone. The chain recombines TRBV27 with TRBJ1-2; D ambiguous. Germline lookup yields CDR1 MNHEY and CDR2 SMNVEV (reference sequence). The CDR3 covers 13 residues. V lost 3 bases and J 8 bases, leaving 13 bases between the germline ends. The chain's CDR3 is CASSFLGSKGYTF. CDR3 coding DNA: TGTGCCAGCAGTTTCTTGGGGTCAAAGGGCTACACCTTC.

This chain connects TRBV5-1 to TRBJ2-5, with D maybe TRBD1 (5 bases). The V end lost 0 bases, the J end lost 4 bases, and 16 bases lay between the germline ends. Per the germline V gene, CDR1 is SGHRS and CDR2 is YFSETQ. The CDR3 consists of 16 residues. The CDR3 DNA follows: TGCGCCAGCAGCTTGGCTGGACCCAGGGCGAGAGAGACCCAGTACTTC. This encodes CASSLAGPRARETQYF.

The chain is built from TRBV6-6 and TRBJ1-1; D is uncertain. With 5 bases removed from V and 1 base from J, the gap between germline ends came to 8 bases. This CDR3 contains 13 residues. Germline-derived CDR1 and CDR2 are MNHNY and SVGAGI (reference sequence). The CDR3 DNA follows: TGTGCCAGCAGTAGCACACAGAACACTGAAGCTTTCTTT. Translating gives CASSSTQNTEAFF.

This chain connects TRBV18 to TRBJ1-1, with 9 bases fitting TRBD1. The germline gives CDR1 KGHSH, CDR2 LQKENI. V shed 3 bases, J shed 5 bases, and the junction held 4 bases outside the gene matches. The CDR3 is 14 amino acids. The CDR3, as DNA: TGTGCCAGCTCACCGGAACAGGGGGCGACTGAAGCTTTCTTT. Translated, it gives CASSPEQGATEAFF.

The chain has TRBV27 and TRBJ2-1; D unresolved. Trimming removed 3 bases at V and 9 bases at J, with 9 bases between. The CDR3 extends over 12 amino acids. CDR1 is MNHEY and CDR2 is SMNVEV in the germline V gene (reference sequence). The CDR3 coding sequence is TGTGCCAGCAGTTTCCGGTCAGGTGAGCAGTTCTTC. The encoded protein is CASSFRSGEQFF.

The V and J genes are TRBV5-4 and TRBJ2-7; no definite D call. The CDR3 runs 12 residues. V was trimmed by 4 bases and J by 3 bases, leaving 8 bases between them. Germline CDR1 is SGHNT and CDR2 is YYREEE (reference sequence). CDR3 nucleotide sequence: TGTGCCAGCAGCCGGTTTGGCTACGAGCAGTACTTC. Protein sequence: CASSRFGYEQYF.

This chain uses TRBV18 with TRBJ2-7; D is unclear. Germline CDR1 and CDR2: KGHSH and LQKENI. V shed 4 bases and J shed 0 bases, with 19 bases lying between them. CDR3 length: 17 residues. The CDR3 DNA follows: TGTGCCAGCTCACAATTAAATGGTGGCGTTAGCTCCTACGAGCAGTACTTC. Amino acids: CASSQLNGGVSSYEQYF. The full variable domain, with the rest looked up from reference TRBV18 and TRBJ2-7, is NAGVMQNPRHLVRRRGQEARLRCSPMKGHSHVYWYRQLPEEGLKFMVYLQKENIIDESGMPKERFSAEFPKEGPSILRIQQVVRGDSAAYFCASSQLNGGVSSYEQYFGPGTRLTVT.

This clone was seen a single time. The genes are TRBV27 and TRBJ2-3; possibly TRBD2 for D (6 bases). The ends were cut back, 4 bases at V and 4 bases at J, with 18 bases in the middle. Germline loops: CDR1 MNHEY, CDR2 SMNVEV (reference sequence). This CDR3 spans 16 amino acids. The DNA for the CDR3 is TGTGCCAGCAGTTCCCGACGGGGGAGTGTATCAGATACGCAGTATTTT. It codes for CASSSRRGSVSDTQYF.